These T cell receptor beta chains were read from a single sample in a study of cytomegalovirus exposure and HLA in healthy donors. Method: immunoSEQ multiplex PCR; TCRdb's copy keeps in-frame clones and lacks some. The data contain around 220,000 clones, 75% to 80% of them singletons. Sequencing was performed on PBMCs. The receptors originated from a man aged 18 to 30 in good health and CMV-seronegative. The CDR3 runs from the conserved cysteine through the conserved F or W. A D gene is named only where the DNA matches it firmly. Clone sizes are given selectively: once, few, many, or a class where the clone is expanded.

d_call clone_size j_call v_call cdr3_aa
TRBD1 - TRBJ1-5 TRBV28 CASSAPDRRNQPQHF
- few TRBJ2-2 TRBV30 CAWTRDSTGELFF
TRBD1 - TRBJ1-2 TRBV7-3 CASSGTGNYGYTF
TRBD1 - TRBJ2-1 TRBV7-6 CASSLRTGNEQFF
TRBD1 - TRBJ2-5 TRBV28 CASRLGQGRETQYF
- - TRBJ2-6 TRBV29-1 CSVDRENSGANVLTF
TRBD1 - TRBJ1-4 TRBV7-9 CASSFHRGLGEKLFF
TRBD1 - TRBJ2-7 TRBV5-1 CASSSGTGAYEQYF
TRBD1 - TRBJ2-7 TRBV10-3 CAISGTGITYEQYF
- - TRBJ2-3 TRBV30 CAWRGSAPDTQYF
TRBD2 - TRBJ2-7 TRBV9 CASSVGGSGYNEQYF
- few TRBJ2-7 TRBV7-2 CASSYGQGLYEQYF
- - TRBJ1-1 TRBV4-2 CASSRGRDTAEAFF
- - TRBJ2-4 TRBV4-1 CASSQEAGLQDIQYF